These T cell receptor beta chains were read from a single sample in a study of cytomegalovirus exposure and HLA in healthy donors. Repertoires were generated with immunoSEQ multiplex PCR, while TCRdb's copy carries only in-frame clones and drops some. Here the sample spans about 120,000 clones, roughly 63% being singletons. Input material: PBMCs. These receptors all stem from a young man in good health and CMV-seropositive. CDR3s include the opening cysteine and the closing phenylalanine or tryptophan. D genes are given only for firm matches. Rows give clone size only sometimes, using once, few, many, or a class for an expanded clone.

J gene	clone size	V gene	D gene	CDR3 protein	CDR3 DNA
TRBJ2-7	NA	TRBV18	TRBD2	CASSPRMAGGSYEQYF	TGTGCCAGCTCACCACGAATGGCGGGAGGCTCCTACGAGCAGTACTTC
TRBJ2-6	NA	TRBV19	NA	CASSPLGREISGANVLTF	TGTGCCAGTAGTCCATTGGGCAGAGAAATCTCTGGGGCCAACGTCCTGACTTTC
TRBJ1-4	NA	TRBV5-1	TRBD1	CASSWGTGATNEKLFF	TGCGCCAGCAGCTGGGGGACAGGTGCAACTAATGAAAAACTGTTTTTT
TRBJ2-5	NA	TRBV29-1	NA	CSVRFSIETQYF	TGCAGCGTTCGATTTAGTATCGAGACCCAGTACTTC
TRBJ2-3	NA	TRBV4-2	NA	CASSQDVFLGTTQYF	TGTGCCAGCAGCCAAGATGTTTTTTTAGGGACAACGCAGTATTTT
TRBJ2-6	medium-sized	TRBV6-1	TRBD2	CASSEEAGAGANVLTF	TGTGCCAGCAGTGAAGAGGCGGGGGCTGGGGCCAACGTCCTGACTTTC
TRBJ1-1	few	TRBV5-1	NA	CASSSGQNTEAFF	TGCGCCAGCAGCTCGGGTCAGAACACTGAAGCTTTCTTT
TRBJ2-5	NA	TRBV15	TRBD1	CATRPGTGGSWETQYF	TGTGCCACCAGACCTGGGACAGGGGGCTCCTGGGAGACCCAGTACTTC
TRBJ1-1	few	TRBV29-1	NA	CSVGGHKEAFF	TGCAGCGTTGGGGGACACAAGGAAGCTTTCTTT
TRBJ2-7	NA	TRBV30	NA	CAWSGDLGREQYF	TGTGCCTGGAGTGGGGATTTGGGGCGCGAGCAGTACTTC
TRBJ1-1	NA	TRBV19	NA	CASKRGGSMNTEAFF	TGTGCCAGTAAGAGGGGAGGCAGCATGAACACTGAAGCTTTCTTT
TRBJ2-5	NA	TRBV7-9	TRBD1	CASSLMGTGDEETQYF	TGTGCCAGCAGCTTAATGGGGACAGGGGATGAGGAGACCCAGTACTTC
TRBJ1-1	NA	TRBV5-4	NA	CASSLGAGENTEAFF	TGTGCCAGCAGCTTGGGGGCAGGGGAGAACACTGAAGCTTTCTTT
TRBJ2-7	NA	TRBV27	TRBD1	CASSSPGQNYEQYF	TGTGCCAGCAGTTCCCCGGGACAGAACTACGAGCAGTACTTC
TRBJ2-3	few	TRBV27	NA	CASSFYPRRGQADTQYF	TGTGCCAGCAGTTTCTACCCGCGGAGGGGCCAGGCAGATACGCAGTATTTT
TRBJ2-3	NA	TRBV18	NA	CASSPINPSGGTDTQYF	TGTGCCAGCTCACCTATAAACCCGAGCGGCGGCACAGATACGCAGTATTTT
TRBJ2-7	NA	TRBV6-1	NA	CASSGLNSYEQYF	TGTGCCAGCTCTGGACTCAACTCCTACGAGCAGTACTTC
TRBJ1-2	NA	TRBV5-1	TRBD1	CASSGTTGDYGYTF	TGCGCCAGCAGCGGCACGACAGGGGACTATGGCTACACCTTC
TRBJ1-1	NA	TRBV14	TRBD1	CASRRDSSTEAFF	TGTGCCAGCAGGCGGGACAGCTCCACTGAAGCTTTCTTT
TRBJ2-2	NA	TRBV6-1	TRBD1	CASRRDSANTGELFF	TGTGCCAGCAGGAGGGACAGCGCGAACACCGGGGAGCTGTTTTTT
TRBJ1-4	NA	TRBV15	NA	CATRGGEKLFF	TGTGCCACCAGGGGAGGGGAAAAACTGTTTTTT
TRBJ1-6	NA	TRBV6-6	NA	CASTSGGVVNSPLHF	TGTGCCAGCACCTCGGGGGGGGTCGTCAATTCACCCCTCCACTTT
TRBJ1-2	NA	TRBV27	NA	CASSRITGYGYTF	TGTGCCAGCAGTCGAATAACAGGGTATGGCTACACCTTC
TRBJ1-2	NA	TRBV7-2	NA	CASNMGHRSYGYTF	TGTGCCAGCAATATGGGGCACAGGAGCTATGGCTACACCTTC
TRBJ1-4	NA	TRBV7-2	NA	CASSSSPNEKLFF	TGTGCCAGCAGCTCCAGTCCTAATGAAAAACTGTTTTTT
TRBJ1-5	NA	TRBV10-3	TRBD1	CAISESRQGALHF	TGTGCCATCAGTGAGTCGAGGCAGGGGGCTTTGCATTTT
TRBJ2-7	NA	TRBV6-1	TRBD1	CASSESATGGPSYEQYF	TGTGCCAGCAGTGAAAGCGCCACAGGGGGCCCTTCCTACGAGCAGTACTTC
TRBJ2-1	NA	TRBV7-9	NA	CASTLRHAEQFF	TGTGCCAGCACCCTTCGACACGCTGAGCAGTTCTTC
TRBJ2-7	few	TRBV7-2	TRBD2	CASSFIPGTSGIEQYF	TGTGCCAGCAGCTTCATTCCCGGGACTAGCGGCATCGAGCAGTACTTC
TRBJ2-5	NA	TRBV5-1	NA	CASSFTSPAETQYF	TGCGCCAGCAGCTTCACTAGCCCCGCGGAGACCCAGTACTTC
TRBJ2-7	once	TRBV18	TRBD1	CASSPRHRGEQYF	TGTGCCAGCTCACCACGACACAGGGGCGAGCAGTACTTC
TRBJ2-4	NA	TRBV4-3	NA	CASSPDSRGAKNIQYF	TGCGCCAGCAGCCCAGACAGCAGGGGAGCCAAAAACATTCAGTACTTC
TRBJ2-5	NA	TRBV9	TRBD1	CASSVTGTGEATQYF	TGTGCCAGCAGCGTCACCGGGACAGGTGAGGCGACCCAGTACTTC
TRBJ1-5	NA	TRBV28	NA	CASTLRGSGLRPQHF	TGTGCCAGCACCCTTAGGGGCAGCGGGCTTCGGCCCCAGCATTTT
TRBJ2-2	NA	TRBV5-6	TRBD1	CASSPPAGQVYTGELFF	TGTGCCAGCAGCCCCCCGGCGGGACAGGTGTACACCGGGGAGCTGTTTTTT
TRBJ2-3	NA	TRBV2	NA	CASSIADTQYF	TGTGCCAGCAGCATAGCAGATACGCAGTATTTT
TRBJ2-1	NA	TRBV7-7	TRBD2	CASSPGGLAGNEQFF	TGTGCTAGCAGCCCAGGGGGACTAGCTGGCAATGAGCAGTTCTTC
TRBJ2-1	once	TRBV12-5	TRBD2	CASGRPNSGRASYNEQFF	TGTGCTAGTGGTAGACCTAATAGCGGGAGGGCCAGCTACAATGAGCAGTTCTTC
TRBJ1-3	NA	TRBV6-1	TRBD1	CASSEGGTGERNTIYF	TGTGCCAGCAGTGAAGGAGGAACAGGGGAAAGAAACACCATATATTTT
TRBJ2-5	NA	TRBV13	TRBD2	CASRFTTSFQETQYF	TGTGCCAGCAGATTCACGACTAGCTTTCAGGAGACCCAGTACTTC
TRBJ1-2	NA	TRBV2	TRBD1	CASSASGGFSGYTF	TGTGCCAGCAGTGCGTCAGGGGGATTCTCTGGCTACACCTTC
TRBJ2-5	once	TRBV15	TRBD1	CATSRATGPQETQYF	TGTGCCACCAGCAGGGCGACAGGGCCCCAAGAGACCCAGTACTTC
TRBJ2-2	NA	TRBV6-5	NA	CASSYVAAGELFF	TGTGCCAGCAGTTACGTGGCGGCCGGGGAGCTGTTTTTT
TRBJ2-2	NA	TRBV19	TRBD1	CASRPGTGTHRYTGELFF	TGTGCCAGTAGGCCCGGGACAGGCACACATCGTTACACCGGGGAGCTGTTTTTT
TRBJ1-5	NA	TRBV7-2	TRBD1	CASSLDTGADNQPQHF	TGTGCCAGCAGCTTAGATACAGGGGCCGACAATCAGCCCCAGCATTTT
TRBJ2-2	NA	TRBV7-2	TRBD1	CASSPDRVPGELFF	TGTGCCAGCAGCCCTGACAGGGTTCCCGGGGAGCTGTTTTTT
TRBJ1-2	few	TRBV7-9	NA	CASSLTARELTFFF	TGTGCCAGCAGCTTAACAGCCAGGGAACTCACTTTTTTCTTC
TRBJ2-3	NA	TRBV4-1	TRBD2	CASSPESRGLAGTDTQYF	TGCGCCAGCAGCCCCGAAAGCCGGGGACTAGCGGGCACAGATACGCAGTATTTT
TRBJ2-1	NA	TRBV14	NA	CASSARGVREISYNEQFF	TGTGCCAGCAGCGCTAGGGGGGTGCGGGAGATTTCCTACAATGAGCAGTTCTTC
TRBJ2-3	few	TRBV21-1	NA	CASSKWRRRGPSTDTQYF	TGTGCCAGCAGCAAATGGAGGCGCAGGGGACCAAGCACAGATACGCAGTATTTT
TRBJ2-5	NA	TRBV6-6	TRBD2	CASSYSSGDIETQYF	TGTGCCAGCAGTTACTCGAGCGGGGATATCGAGACCCAGTACTTC
TRBJ2-3	NA	TRBV5-1	NA	CASSLGPGSGSTDTQYF	TGCGCCAGCAGCTTGGGTCCCGGGAGTGGGAGCACAGATACGCAGTATTTT
TRBJ2-7	NA	TRBV18	TRBD1	CASSPETGAEQYF	TGTGCCAGCTCACCAGAGACAGGGGCAGAGCAGTACTTC